The sequence of this TCR beta chain was determined in a study of blood T cell repertoires in COVID-19. The CDR3 loop spans 14 amino acids. After removal of 5 bases from V and 4 bases from J, the junction contained 4 bases not matched to a gene. CDR1 MNHEY and CDR2 SVGAGI come from the germline V gene. One Seattle source followed patients from active infection through their disease course. Authors' methods: It was from reference gene primer amplification that nucleated cell counts were estimated. TCRdb's copy holds only in-frame clones and misses some; the assay was immunoSEQ multiplex PCR. V and J calls and clone size are copied from that table; D and trimming were computed from the DNA. The table lists about 300,000 clones, approximately 89% of them singletons, with 1.5% to 2% in the top ten.

The clonotype originates from a woman aged 25-40 years with COVID-19, enrolled during active disease. The chain recombines TRBV6-5 with TRBJ2-5; 10 positions agree with TRBD1. The sample consisted of peripheral blood. The CDR3: CASSQTGGAETQYF. As DNA, the CDR3 is TGTGCCAGCAGTCAGACAGGGGGCGCAGAGACCCAGTACTTC.